This T cell receptor beta chain was observed in a study of identical twins. This clonotype was recorded at least ten times. This CDR3 is built from 14 residues. Trimming removed 2 bases at V and 5 bases at J, with 10 bases between. Germline V gene data show CDR1 as MNHEY and CDR2 as SVGEGT. TCRdb itself ran the 5' RACE reads through MiXCR, one entry per CDR3 protein. This repertoire shows some 240,000 distinct CDR3 sequences, about 8.3% found once; its top ten account for around 3%. These same data were also listed under a study on yellow fever vaccine responses in identical twins.

J is TRBJ2-1 and V is TRBV6-2 or TRBV6-3; a possible D gene is TRBD2 (6 bases). The clonotype originates from a young woman in good health. The sequencing input was CD8+ T cells sorted from blood. The CDR3 sequence: CASSYGGPNNEQFF. The CDR3 region has the DNA TGTGCCAGCAGTTACGGAGGGCCTAACAATGAGCAGTTCTTC.